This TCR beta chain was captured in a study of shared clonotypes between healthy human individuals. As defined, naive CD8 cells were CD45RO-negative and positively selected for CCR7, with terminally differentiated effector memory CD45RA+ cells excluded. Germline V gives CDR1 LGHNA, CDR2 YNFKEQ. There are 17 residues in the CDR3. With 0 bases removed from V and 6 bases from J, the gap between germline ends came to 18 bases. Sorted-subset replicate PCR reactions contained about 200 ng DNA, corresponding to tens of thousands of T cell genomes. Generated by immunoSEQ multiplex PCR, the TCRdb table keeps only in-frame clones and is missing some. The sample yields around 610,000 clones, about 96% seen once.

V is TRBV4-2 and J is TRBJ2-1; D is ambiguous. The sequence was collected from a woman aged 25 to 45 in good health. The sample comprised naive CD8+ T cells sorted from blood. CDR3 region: CASSQERAREVFNEQFF. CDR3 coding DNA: TGTGCCAGCAGCCAAGAAAGGGCAAGGGAAGTCTTCAATGAGCAGTTCTTC.